This T cell receptor beta chain is drawn from a study of cytomegalovirus exposure and HLA in healthy donors. Study in general: An analysis done earlier identified about 120 million unique TCR beta sequences from around 180 million T cells. For the roughly 390 genotyped donors, more than 80% fell within the Caucasian-associated ancestry cluster.

Study-level points and caveats: Later analysis identified a missense DCLRE1C variant that was linked to TCR beta V- and J-gene trimming.

Use of 60 Vbeta and 13 Jbeta primers characterized the PCR. Measured with immunoSEQ multiplex PCR; TCRdb has only the in-frame clones, and not every one. This sample has some 120,000 clones, with about 8.6% found just once. In this sample, this clone turned up a few times. Its antigen is unknown. The germline gives CDR1 SNHLY, CDR2 FYNNEI. Between the trimmed V and J ends, which lost 2 bases and 3 bases, there was a span of 10 bases. CDR3 length: 14 amino acids. The receptor was isolated from a woman aged 35 to 49 in good health and CMV-seropositive. The sample was PBMCs. The chain couples TRBV2 to TRBJ1-2; the D is unclear. CDR3 amino acids: CASSELRADYGYTF. In DNA, the CDR3 is TGTGCCAGCAGTGAATTGCGGGCGGACTATGGCTACACCTTC.